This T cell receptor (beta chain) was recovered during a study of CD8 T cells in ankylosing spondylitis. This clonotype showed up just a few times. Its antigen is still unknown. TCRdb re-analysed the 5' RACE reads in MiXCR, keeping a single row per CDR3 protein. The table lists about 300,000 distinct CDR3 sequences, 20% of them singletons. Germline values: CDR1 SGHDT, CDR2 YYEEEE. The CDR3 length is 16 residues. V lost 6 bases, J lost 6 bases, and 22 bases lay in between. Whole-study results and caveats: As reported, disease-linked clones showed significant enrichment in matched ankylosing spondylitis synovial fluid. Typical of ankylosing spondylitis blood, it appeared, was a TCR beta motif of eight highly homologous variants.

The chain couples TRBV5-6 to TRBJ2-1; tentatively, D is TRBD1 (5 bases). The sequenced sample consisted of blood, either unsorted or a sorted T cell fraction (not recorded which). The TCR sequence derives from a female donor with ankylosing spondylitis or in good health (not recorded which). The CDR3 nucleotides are TGTGCCAGCACCCCCACAGTCCCAGGGCCTCGCAATGAGCAGTTCTTC. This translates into CASTPTVPGPRNEQFF.